Listed below are T cell receptor beta chains from one sample, sequenced in a study of CD8 T cells in ankylosing spondylitis. TCRdb reprocessed the 5' RACE reads via MiXCR and lists one record per CDR3 protein. The data contain a few hundred thousand distinct CDR3 sequences, over 9.5% of them seen just once; the ten biggest clones take up around 6.8%. The sequenced material came from blood, either unsorted or a sorted T cell fraction (not recorded which). All receptors come from a male donor with ankylosing spondylitis. Each CDR3 is given with its conserved first and last residue. The D gene is left open where the match is weak. Some rows mark clone size as missing; the rest say once, few, many or name a class of expanded clone.

d_gene: -; j_gene: TRBJ1-1; abundance: -; v_gene: TRBV20-1; CDR3aa: CSGTPRGTTEAFF; CDR3nt: TGCAGTGGTACCCCGAGGGGGACCACTGAAGCTTTCTTT
d_gene: -; j_gene: TRBJ2-7; abundance: few; v_gene: TRBV3-1; CDR3aa: CASSQVTAGDEQYF; CDR3nt: TGTGCCAGCAGCCAAGTAACAGCGGGCGACGAGCAGTACTTC
d_gene: TRBD2; j_gene: TRBJ2-1; abundance: -; v_gene: TRBV20-1; CDR3aa: CSASRASGRPGEQFF; CDR3nt: TGCAGTGCTAGTCGTGCTAGCGGGAGGCCTGGTGAGCAGTTCTTC
d_gene: TRBD1; j_gene: TRBJ1-1; abundance: -; v_gene: TRBV7-9; CDR3aa: CASSWGGQGTEAFF; CDR3nt: TGTGCCAGCAGCTGGGGGGGACAGGGGACTGAAGCTTTCTTT
d_gene: -; j_gene: TRBJ2-5; abundance: many; v_gene: TRBV5-1; CDR3aa: CASSLGPTQETQYF; CDR3nt: TGCGCCAGCAGCTTGGGACCTACCCAAGAGACCCAGTACTTC
d_gene: TRBD2; j_gene: TRBJ2-1; abundance: few; v_gene: TRBV30; CDR3aa: CAWSVGLAEYNEQFF; CDR3nt: TGTGCCTGGAGTGTAGGTCTAGCGGAGTACAATGAGCAGTTCTTC
d_gene: -; j_gene: TRBJ2-5; abundance: -; v_gene: TRBV20-1; CDR3aa: CSPVLSRIETQYF; CDR3nt: TGCAGTCCGGTCCTTAGCAGGATCGAGACCCAGTACTTC
d_gene: -; j_gene: TRBJ1-2; abundance: few; v_gene: TRBV4-2; CDR3aa: CASSQDARGDYGYTF; CDR3nt: TGTGCCAGCAGCCAAGATGCCAGGGGCGACTATGGCTACACCTTC
d_gene: TRBD2; j_gene: TRBJ2-1; abundance: -; v_gene: TRBV24-1; CDR3aa: CATSAPLAIPGGEQFF; CDR3nt: TGTGCCACCAGTGCCCCACTAGCGATACCTGGTGGGGAGCAGTTCTTC
d_gene: -; j_gene: TRBJ2-2; abundance: -; v_gene: TRBV11-2; CDR3aa: CASSSPWSNTGELFF; CDR3nt: TGTGCCAGCAGCTCCCCCTGGTCGAACACCGGGGAGCTGTTTTTT
d_gene: TRBD1; j_gene: TRBJ2-3; abundance: few; v_gene: TRBV20-1; CDR3aa: CSAPQGARTDTQYF; CDR3nt: TGCAGTGCACCACAGGGGGCTCGGACAGATACGCAGTATTTT